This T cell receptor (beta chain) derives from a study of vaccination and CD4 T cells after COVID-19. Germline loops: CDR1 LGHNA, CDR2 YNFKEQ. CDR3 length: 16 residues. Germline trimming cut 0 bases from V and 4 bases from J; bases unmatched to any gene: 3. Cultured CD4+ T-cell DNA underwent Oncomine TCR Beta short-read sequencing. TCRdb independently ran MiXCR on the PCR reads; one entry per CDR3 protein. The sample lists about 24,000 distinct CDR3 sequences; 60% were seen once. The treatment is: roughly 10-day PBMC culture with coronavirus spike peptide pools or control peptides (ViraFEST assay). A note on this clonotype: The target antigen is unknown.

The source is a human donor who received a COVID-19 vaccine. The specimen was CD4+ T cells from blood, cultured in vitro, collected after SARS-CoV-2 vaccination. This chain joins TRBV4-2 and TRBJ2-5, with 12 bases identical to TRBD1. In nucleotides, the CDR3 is TGTGCCAGCAGCCAAGAAGGGACAGGGGGCGGAGAGACCCAGTACTTC. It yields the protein CASSQEGTGGGETQYF.